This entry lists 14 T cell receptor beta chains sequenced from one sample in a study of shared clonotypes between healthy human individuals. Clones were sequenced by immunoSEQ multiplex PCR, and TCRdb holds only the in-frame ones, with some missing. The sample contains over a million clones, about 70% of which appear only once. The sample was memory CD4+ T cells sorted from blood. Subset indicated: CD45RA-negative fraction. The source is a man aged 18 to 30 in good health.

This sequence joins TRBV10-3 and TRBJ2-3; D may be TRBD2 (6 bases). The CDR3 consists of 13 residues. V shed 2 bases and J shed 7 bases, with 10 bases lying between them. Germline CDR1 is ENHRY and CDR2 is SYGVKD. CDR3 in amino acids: CAISERETNTQYF. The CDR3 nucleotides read TGTGCCATCAGTGAGCGGGAGACAAATACGCAGTATTTT.

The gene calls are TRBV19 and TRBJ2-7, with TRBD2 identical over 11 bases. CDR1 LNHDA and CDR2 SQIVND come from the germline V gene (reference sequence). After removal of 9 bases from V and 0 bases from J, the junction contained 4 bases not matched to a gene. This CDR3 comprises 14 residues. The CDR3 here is CASRGTSGSYEQYF. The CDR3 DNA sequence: TGTGCCAGCAGAGGGACTAGCGGCTCCTACGAGCAGTACTTC.

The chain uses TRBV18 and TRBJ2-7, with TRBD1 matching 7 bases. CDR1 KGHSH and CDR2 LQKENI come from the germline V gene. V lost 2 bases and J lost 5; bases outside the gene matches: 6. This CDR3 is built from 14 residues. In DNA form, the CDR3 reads TGTGCCAGCTCACCAGGGACAGACCTTAACGAGCAGTACTTC. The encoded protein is CASSPGTDLNEQYF.

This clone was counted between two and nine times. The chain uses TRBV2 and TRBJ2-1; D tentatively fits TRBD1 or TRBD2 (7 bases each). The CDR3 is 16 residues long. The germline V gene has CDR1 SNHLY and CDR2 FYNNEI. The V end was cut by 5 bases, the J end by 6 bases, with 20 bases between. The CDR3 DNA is TGTGCCAGCAGTTTTCAGACAGGGAGGGTTGCCAATGAGCAGTTCTTC. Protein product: CASSFQTGRVANEQFF.

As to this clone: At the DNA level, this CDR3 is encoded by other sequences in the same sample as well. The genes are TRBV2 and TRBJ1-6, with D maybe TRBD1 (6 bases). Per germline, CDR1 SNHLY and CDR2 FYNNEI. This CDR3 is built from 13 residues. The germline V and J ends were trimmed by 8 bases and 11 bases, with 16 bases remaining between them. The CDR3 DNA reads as TGTGCCAGCGGGCCACAGGGAGGTCCACCCCTCCACTTT. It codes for CASGPQGGPPLHF.

The chain's CDR3 is CSVSNNEQFF. The CDR3 coding sequence is TGCAGCGTGTCTAACAATGAGCAGTTCTTC. The chain employs TRBV29-1 and TRBJ2-1; D call uncertain. Germline values: CDR1 SQVTM, CDR2 ANQGSEA. This CDR3 has 10 residues. V lost 6 bases and J lost 5, with 5 bases in between.

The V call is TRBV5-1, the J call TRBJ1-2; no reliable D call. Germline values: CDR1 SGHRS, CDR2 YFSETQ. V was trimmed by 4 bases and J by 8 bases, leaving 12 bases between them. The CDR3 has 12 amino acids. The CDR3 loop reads CASSSSSRGYTF. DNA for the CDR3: TGCGCCAGCAGCAGTTCGTCTCGGGGCTACACCTTC.

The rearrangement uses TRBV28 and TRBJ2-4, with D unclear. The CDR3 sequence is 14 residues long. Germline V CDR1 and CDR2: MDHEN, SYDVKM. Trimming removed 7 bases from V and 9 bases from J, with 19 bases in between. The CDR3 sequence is CASTTPATSGIQYF. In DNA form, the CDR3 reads TGTGCCAGCACCACGCCGGCAACATCGGGCATTCAGTACTTC. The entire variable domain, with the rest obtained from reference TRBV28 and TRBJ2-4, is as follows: DVKVTQSSRYLVKRTGEKVFLECVQDMDHENMFWYRQDPGLGLRLIYFSYDVKMKEKGDIPEGYSVSREKKERFSLILESASTNQTSMYLCASTTPATSGIQYFGAGTRLSVL.

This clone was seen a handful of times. The CDR3 loop reads CARRLPGQGLTGANVLTF. In DNA form, the CDR3 reads TGTGCCAGAAGACTTCCGGGACAGGGTTTAACCGGGGCCAACGTCCTGACTTTC. The chain links TRBV5-3 to TRBJ2-6; 9 bases are shared with TRBD1. TRBV5-3 is noted as an ORF with a role that remains uncertain. V was clipped by 5 bases and J by 4 bases; unmatched bases: 13. The CDR3 extends over 18 amino acids.

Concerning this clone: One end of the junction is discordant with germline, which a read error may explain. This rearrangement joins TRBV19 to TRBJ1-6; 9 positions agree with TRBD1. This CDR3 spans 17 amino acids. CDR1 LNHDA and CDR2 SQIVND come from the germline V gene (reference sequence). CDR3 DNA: TGTGCCAGTAGTATTTCGACAGGGGGTTCCTTTAATTCACCCCTCCACTTT. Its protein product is CASSISTGGSFNSPLHF.

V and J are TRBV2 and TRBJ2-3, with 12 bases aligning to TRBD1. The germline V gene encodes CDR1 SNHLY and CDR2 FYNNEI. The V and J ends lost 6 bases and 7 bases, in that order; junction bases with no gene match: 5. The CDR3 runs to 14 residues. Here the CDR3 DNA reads TGTGCCAGCAGCCGGGACAGGGGGCTCAATACGCAGTATTTT. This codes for CASSRDRGLNTQYF.

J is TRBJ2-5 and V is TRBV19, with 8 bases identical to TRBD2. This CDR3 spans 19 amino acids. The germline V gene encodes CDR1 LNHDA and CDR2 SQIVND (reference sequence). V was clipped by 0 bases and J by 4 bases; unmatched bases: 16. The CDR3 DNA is TGTGCCAGTAGTATAGAGAGCGGGAGAATCCCCAACACTAGAGAGACCCAGTACTTC. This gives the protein CASSIESGRIPNTRETQYF.

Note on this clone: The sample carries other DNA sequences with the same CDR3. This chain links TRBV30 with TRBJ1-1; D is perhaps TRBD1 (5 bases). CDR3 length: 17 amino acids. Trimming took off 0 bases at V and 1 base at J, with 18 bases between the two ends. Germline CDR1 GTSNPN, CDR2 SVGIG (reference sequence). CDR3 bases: TGTGCCTGGAGTGTTTGGGGGTACAGTGAGACGAACACTGAAGCTTTCTTT. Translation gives CAWSVWGYSETNTEAFF.

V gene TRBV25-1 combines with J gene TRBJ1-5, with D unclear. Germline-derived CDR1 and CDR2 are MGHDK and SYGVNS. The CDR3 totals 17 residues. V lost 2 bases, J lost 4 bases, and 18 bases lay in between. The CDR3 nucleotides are TGTGCCAGCAGTGAAGCAGGACCCTCACGATATAATCAGCCCCAGCATTTT. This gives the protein CASSEAGPSRYNQPQHF.